The sequence of this TCR beta chain was determined in a study of blood T cell repertoires in COVID-19. Study-wide background: Both acute and convalescent COVID-19 samples were obtained from the United States, Italy and Spain.

Original analysis: How many nucleated cells were present was estimated from reference gene primer amplification. Sequencing used immunoSEQ multiplex PCR; TCRdb keeps in-frame clones, though not all of them. That table supplies the V and J calls and clone size; D and trimming were determined from the DNA. Altogether about 120,000 clones are present, about 85% being singletons, with the ten largest covering 5% to 7.5%. This TCR derives from a man aged 80 or over with active or convalescent COVID-19. Sequenced input: peripheral blood.

The CDR3 here is CASSSVLAGDLSGANVLTF. The CDR3 bases are TGTGCCAGCAGTTCCGTTCTAGCGGGGGACCTCTCTGGGGCCAACGTCCTGACTTTC. The rearrangement joins TRBV28 to TRBJ2-6, with TRBD2 matching over 10 bases. CDR1 is MDHEN, CDR2 SYDVKM, per germline. V shed 4 bases, J shed 0 bases, and the junction held 9 bases outside the gene matches. CDR3 length: 19 residues. Using reference TRBV28 and TRBJ2-6 for the parts outside the CDR3, the full variable domain is DVKVTQSSRYLVKRTGEKVFLECVQDMDHENMFWYRQDPGLGLRLIYFSYDVKMKEKGDIPEGYSVSREKKERFSLILESASTNQTSMYLCASSSVLAGDLSGANVLTFGAGSRLTVL.